Listed below are T cell receptor beta chains from one sample, sequenced in a study of monozygotic twins with inflammatory bowel disease. Each CDR3 protein gets one entry in TCRdb, which reprocessed the 5' RACE reads and gives no DNA. The clone table shows about 420,000 distinct CDR3 sequences, with the ten largest holding under 3%. The source material was blood. The origin of the receptors is a human donor with ulcerative colitis or Crohn's disease, or a healthy co-twin of an affected twin (not recorded which). CDR3s include the opening cysteine and the closing phenylalanine or tryptophan. Fields, in order: J gene, CDR3 length, V gene, CDR3 protein.

TRBJ2-1	16	TRBV4-2	CASSGERGSSYNEQFF
TRBJ1-2	17	TRBV6-1	CASSLIFEFDGNYGYTF
TRBJ2-3	13	TRBV20-1	CSARYRGRDTQYF
TRBJ2-6	17	TRBV12-3/TRBV12-4	CASSLGQIYTGANVLTF
TRBJ2-7	15	TRBV2	CASTKASSTSYEQYF
TRBJ1-5	14	TRBV7-2	CASSPRGGHQPQHF
TRBJ2-4	13	TRBV6-2/TRBV6-3	CASSYIREGPQYF
TRBJ1-1	16	TRBV9	CASSTHMRGANTEAFF
TRBJ2-5	13	TRBV6-2/TRBV6-3	CASSYGMGETQYF
TRBJ1-5	14	TRBV30	CAWSVGFSNQPQHF
TRBJ2-3	14	TRBV5-1	CASSSDAGTDTQYF
TRBJ1-5	15	TRBV7-8	CASSPPGGTNQPQHF
TRBJ2-7	17	TRBV4-1	CASSQVPTGTGHYEQYF
TRBJ2-5	17	TRBV7-2	CASSLASRGGTQETQYF
TRBJ2-2	14	TRBV7-8	CASSFPGATGELFF
TRBJ2-5	14	TRBV5-1	CASSPGGGLETQYF
TRBJ1-2	15	TRBV3-1	CASSQVGGTFYGYTF
TRBJ2-3	13	TRBV28	CASSSGQIDTQYF
TRBJ2-5	19	TRBV28	CASSFLQKGLAGERETQYF
TRBJ2-5	16	TRBV5-1	CASSLVSSGSGATQYF
TRBJ2-7	16	TRBV30	CAWSVQGGTSVSEQYF
TRBJ2-6	15	TRBV12-3/TRBV12-4	CASRGPISGANVLTF
TRBJ2-1	15	TRBV6-1	CASQRQVGGTMGQFF
TRBJ2-5	11	TRBV12-3/TRBV12-4	CASSIIETQYF
TRBJ2-1	11	TRBV30	CAWSDAKEQFF
TRBJ2-1	13	TRBV28	CATDRVDINEQFF
TRBJ2-7	15	TRBV7-2	CASSLAKTASYEQYF
TRBJ1-1	15	TRBV20-1	CSAESDSVRGSEAFF
TRBJ2-7	12	TRBV20-1	CSARGDSYEQYF